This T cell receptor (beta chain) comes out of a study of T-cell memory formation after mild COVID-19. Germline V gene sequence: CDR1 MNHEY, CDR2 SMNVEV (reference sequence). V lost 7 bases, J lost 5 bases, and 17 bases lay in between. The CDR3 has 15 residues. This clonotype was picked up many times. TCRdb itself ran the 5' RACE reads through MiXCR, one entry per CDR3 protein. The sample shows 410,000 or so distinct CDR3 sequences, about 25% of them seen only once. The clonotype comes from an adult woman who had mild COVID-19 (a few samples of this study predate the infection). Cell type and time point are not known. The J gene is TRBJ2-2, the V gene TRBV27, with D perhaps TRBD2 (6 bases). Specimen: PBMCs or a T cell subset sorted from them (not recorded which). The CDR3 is CASTPGGSWTGELFF. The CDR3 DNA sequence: TGTGCCAGCACCCCTGGAGGGTCGTGGACCGGGGAGCTGTTTTTT.